Given below is one TCR beta chain in context. What antigen it recognizes has not been identified. Base qualities were left out, and no much larger clone turns up one base away. For this chain, trimming is 3 bases at the V end and 4 bases at the J end, and the number of junction bases without a gene match is 1. From the cysteine up to the phenylalanine, the CDR3 has a length of 13 residues. The retained sequence is limited to the CDR3, 39 bases, with the frame set at the first base. TCRbeta CDR3 regions were amplified from genomic DNA by means of the immunoSEQ Assay, a bias-controlled multiplex PCR. As for how the authors treated the data: Nucleated cell counts per sample were estimated from amplification of reference gene primers within the assay. Sequence reads were collapsed and filtered to measure the absolute abundance of every unique TCRbeta CDR3 rearrangement. For each sample, productive Simpson clonality was calculated as the square root of Simpson's diversity index over productive rearrangements. This immuneACCESS table, as held by TCRdb, lists in-frame sequences with V and J called but not all clones. Of the missing ones, under half trace to an unresolved V gene in checked studies; the others have no known cause. The V and J calls and clone size were taken over from that table, and D and trimming were inferred from the DNA. The sample profile shows about 130,000 clones; roughly 80% of them were found once. Jointly, the top ten make up about 12% of the sample.

These data come from a study of blood T cell repertoires in COVID-19 (dated by TCRdb to about 2020). About the full investigation: The collaborator samples originated in the United States, Italy and Spain and spanned the acute and convalescent phases of COVID-19. Nearly every sample came with metadata listing a de-identified subject ID, COVID-19 status, age in years and sex. The prospective study material was composed of cDNA or gDNA derived from T cells, B-cell-depleted T cells, or PBMCs. Samples came from the ongoing ImmuneRACE study (first 160 participants) plus 1,254 subjects from 6 global collaborators. The dataset comprised deeply sampled blood TCRbeta repertoires from subjects exposed to, actively infected with, or recovered from COVID-19. Where HLA class I and class II types were available, the types were taken from metadata supplied by the sample provider, not from assay-based typing. A freely available public database, intended as a resource for researchers studying the immune response to SARS-CoV-2, is where the repertoires were released. Results the study describes overall, beyond this receptor: Clinical and demographic metadata were provided uncurated, with the amount varying by source and participant.

Samples from volunteer blood donors who had recovered from COVID-19 were contributed by a second Seattle source. Each collaborating institution followed its own protocols to collect whole blood in K2EDTA tubes. For TCRbeta analysis, collaborators shipped samples as frozen whole blood, isolated PBMCs, or DNA extracted from either of those sample types. The sequence came from a woman between 25 and 40 years old who had recovered from COVID-19. The rearranged chain carries TRBV12-3 or TRBV12-4 and TRBJ2-5; a stretch of 8 junction bases matches TRBD2. What was sequenced was peripheral blood. The CDR3 region has the sequence CASSFGRGETQYF. The DNA sequence is given as TGTGCCAGCAGTTTCGGGAGGGGAGAGACCCAGTACTTC.